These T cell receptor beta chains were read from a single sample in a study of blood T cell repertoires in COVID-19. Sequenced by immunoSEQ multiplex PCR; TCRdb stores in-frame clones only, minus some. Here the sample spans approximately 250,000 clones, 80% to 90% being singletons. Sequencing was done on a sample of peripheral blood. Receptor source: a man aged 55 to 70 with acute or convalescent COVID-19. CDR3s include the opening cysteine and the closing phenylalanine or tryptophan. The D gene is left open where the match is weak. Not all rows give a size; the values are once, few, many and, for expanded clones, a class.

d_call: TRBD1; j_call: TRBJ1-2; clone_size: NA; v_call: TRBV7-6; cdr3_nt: TGTGCCAGCAGCCGGGACAGGGGAGCAGGGAACTATGGCTACACCTTC; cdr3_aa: CASSRDRGAGNYGYTF
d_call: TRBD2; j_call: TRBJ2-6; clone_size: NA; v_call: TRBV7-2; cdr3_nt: TGTGCCAGAGCGGTCGGGGGACTAGCGGGATCTGGGGCCAACGTCCTGACTTTC; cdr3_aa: CARAVGGLAGSGANVLTF
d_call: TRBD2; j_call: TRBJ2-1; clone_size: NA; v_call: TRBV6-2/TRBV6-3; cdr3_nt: TGTGCCAGCAGTCGTCTAGTGGGACTAGCGGGGAATGAGCAGTTCTTC; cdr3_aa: CASSRLVGLAGNEQFF
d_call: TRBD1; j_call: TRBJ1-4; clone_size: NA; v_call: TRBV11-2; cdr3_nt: TGTGCCAGCAGCTCGACAGGGGTTAGGGAAAAACTGTTTTTT; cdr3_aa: CASSSTGVREKLFF
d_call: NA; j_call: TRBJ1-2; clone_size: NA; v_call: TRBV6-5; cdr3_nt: TGTGCCAGCAGCAGGGGTCCCTCTAGCTATGGCTACACCTTC; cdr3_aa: CASSRGPSSYGYTF
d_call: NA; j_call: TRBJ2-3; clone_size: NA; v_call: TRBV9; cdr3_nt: TGTGCCAGCAGCGTCCTCGGGGGCACAGATACGCAGTATTTT; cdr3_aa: CASSVLGGTDTQYF
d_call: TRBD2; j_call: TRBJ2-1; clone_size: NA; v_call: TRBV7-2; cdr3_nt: TGTGCCAGCAGCTTAAGGGTACTAGCGGGGGGCGGTGAGCAGTTCTTC; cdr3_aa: CASSLRVLAGGGEQFF
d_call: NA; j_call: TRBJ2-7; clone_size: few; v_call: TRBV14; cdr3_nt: TGTGCCAGCAGCCGATCCGCGGACACCTACGAGCAGTACTTC; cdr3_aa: CASSRSADTYEQYF
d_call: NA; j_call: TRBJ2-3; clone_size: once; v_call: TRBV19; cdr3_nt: TGTGCCAGTAGTAGAAGGGACATTAGCACAGATACGCAGTATTTT; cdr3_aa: CASSRRDISTDTQYF
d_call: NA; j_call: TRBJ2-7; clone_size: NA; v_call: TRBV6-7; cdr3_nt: TGTGCCAGCAGTACCCGATGGAGCTCCTACGAGCAGTACTTC; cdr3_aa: CASSTRWSSYEQYF
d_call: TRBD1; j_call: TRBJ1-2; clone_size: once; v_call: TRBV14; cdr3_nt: TGTGCCAGCAGCCAGGGACAGGGTGTCTATGGCTACACCTTC; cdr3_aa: CASSQGQGVYGYTF
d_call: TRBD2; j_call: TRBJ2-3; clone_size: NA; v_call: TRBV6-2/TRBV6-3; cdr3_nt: TGTGCCAGCAGTTACGGACTAGCGGGGACAGATACGCAGTATTTT; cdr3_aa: CASSYGLAGTDTQYF
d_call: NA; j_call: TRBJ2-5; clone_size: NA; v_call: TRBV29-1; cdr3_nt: TGCAGCGTTGACAGGGGTAGGGAGACCCAGTACTTC; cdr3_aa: CSVDRGRETQYF
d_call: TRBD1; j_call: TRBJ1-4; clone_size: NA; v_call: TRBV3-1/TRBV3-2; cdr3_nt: TGTGCCAGCAGCCAAGATAGGGGGACAGGGAATGAAAAACTGTTTTTT; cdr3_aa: CASSQDRGTGNEKLFF
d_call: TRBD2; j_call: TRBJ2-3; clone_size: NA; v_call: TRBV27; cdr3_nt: TGTGCCAGCACCGGTAGCGGGAGTGGAGGTGGCACAGATACGCAGTATTTT; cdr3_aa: CASTGSGSGGGTDTQYF
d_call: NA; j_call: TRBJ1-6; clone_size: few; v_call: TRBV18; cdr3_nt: TGTGCCAGCTCACCGGACAGACCCTCCTATAATTCACCCCTCCACTTT; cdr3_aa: CASSPDRPSYNSPLHF
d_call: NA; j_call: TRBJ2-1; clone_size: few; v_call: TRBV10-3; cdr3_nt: TGTGCCATCAGTTCAGGAGCGGGCGGACCCCGGAGCAATGAGCAGTTCTTC; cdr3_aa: CAISSGAGGPRSNEQFF
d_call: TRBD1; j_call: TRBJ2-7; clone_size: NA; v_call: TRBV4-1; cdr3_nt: TGCGCCAGCAGCCAAGATACAGGGGCGGCCTCCTACGAGCAGTACTTC; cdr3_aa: CASSQDTGAASYEQYF
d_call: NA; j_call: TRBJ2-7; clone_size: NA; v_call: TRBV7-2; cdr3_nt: TGTGCCAGCAGCTTTGGGCGGGGCGGAGGCTCCTACGAGCAGTACTTC; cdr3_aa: CASSFGRGGGSYEQYF
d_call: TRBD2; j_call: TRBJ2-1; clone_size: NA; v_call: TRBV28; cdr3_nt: TGTGCCAGCAGTTTGGGGCTAGCGGAACGCAATGAGCAGTTCTTC; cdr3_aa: CASSLGLAERNEQFF
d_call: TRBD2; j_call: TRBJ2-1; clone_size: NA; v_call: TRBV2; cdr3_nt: TGTGCCAGCAGTATCCTAGCGGCGCACAATGAGCAGTTCTTC; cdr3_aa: CASSILAAHNEQFF
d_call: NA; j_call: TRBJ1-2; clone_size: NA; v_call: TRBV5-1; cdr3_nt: TGCGCCAGCAGCGCCGTCGACAGGATCTCGAACTATGGCTACACCTTC; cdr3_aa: CASSAVDRISNYGYTF
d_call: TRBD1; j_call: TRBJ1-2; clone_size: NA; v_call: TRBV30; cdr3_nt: TGTGCCTGGAGGAAACAGGGGGCGGACTATGGCTACACCTTC; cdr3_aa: CAWRKQGADYGYTF
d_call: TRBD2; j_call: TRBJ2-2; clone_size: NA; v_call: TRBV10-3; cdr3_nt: TGTGCCATCAGTCAGACTAGCGGGATGGGGGCGAACACCGGGGAGCTGTTTTTT; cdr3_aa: CAISQTSGMGANTGELFF
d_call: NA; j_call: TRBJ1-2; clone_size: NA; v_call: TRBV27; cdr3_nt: TGTGCCAGCACATCACCCCCGGGTTCGAATGGCTACACCTTC; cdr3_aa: CASTSPPGSNGYTF
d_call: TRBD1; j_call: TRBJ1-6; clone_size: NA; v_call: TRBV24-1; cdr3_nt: TGTGCCACCAGTGATTGGACAGGGGATAATTCACCCCTCCACTTT; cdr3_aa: CATSDWTGDNSPLHF
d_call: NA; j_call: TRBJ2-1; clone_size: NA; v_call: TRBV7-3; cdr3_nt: TGTGCCAGCAGCTTAATGGTATACGAGGGGCAGTTCTTC; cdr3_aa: CASSLMVYEGQFF
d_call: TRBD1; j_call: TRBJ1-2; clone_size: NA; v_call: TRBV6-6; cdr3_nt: TGTGCCTCCACCACGGGACAGGGGGCCGGGGGCTACACCTTC; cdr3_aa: CASTTGQGAGGYTF
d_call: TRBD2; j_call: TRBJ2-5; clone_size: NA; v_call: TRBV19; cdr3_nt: TGTGCCAGTAGTATAACGGGGGGGCAAGAGACCCAGTACTTC; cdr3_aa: CASSITGGQETQYF
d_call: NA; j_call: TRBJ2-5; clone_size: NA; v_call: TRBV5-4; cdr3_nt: TGTGCCAGCAGCTTGACAGGGACCCAAGAGACCCAGTACTTC; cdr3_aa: CASSLTGTQETQYF
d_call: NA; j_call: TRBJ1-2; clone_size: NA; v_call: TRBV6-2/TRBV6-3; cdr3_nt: TGTGCCAGCAGTTACCTACTCGTGGGCGGGACCCCCCCGATCTATGGCTACACCTTC; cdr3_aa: CASSYLLVGGTPPIYGYTF
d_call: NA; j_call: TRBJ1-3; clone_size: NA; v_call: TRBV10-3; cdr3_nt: TGTGCCATCAGGGAACAGGGATCTACTGGAAACACCATATATTTT; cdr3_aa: CAIREQGSTGNTIYF
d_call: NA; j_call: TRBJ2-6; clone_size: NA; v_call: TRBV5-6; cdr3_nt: TGTGCCAGCAGCTTGAGGGGGACGGGCCCATCTGGGGCCAACGTCCTGACTTTC; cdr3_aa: CASSLRGTGPSGANVLTF
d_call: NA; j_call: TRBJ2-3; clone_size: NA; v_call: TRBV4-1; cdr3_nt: TGCGCCAGCAGCCAAACCTTGACTCGTGGTCGGGCAGATACGCAGTATTTT; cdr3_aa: CASSQTLTRGRADTQYF
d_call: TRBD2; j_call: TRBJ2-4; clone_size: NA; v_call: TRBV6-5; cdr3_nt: TGTGCCAGCAGTTGGACTAGCGGGGGGCTTAAAAACATTCAGTACTTC; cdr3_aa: CASSWTSGGLKNIQYF
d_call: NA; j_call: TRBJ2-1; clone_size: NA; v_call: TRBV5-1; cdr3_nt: TGCGCCAGCAGCTTGCGGTCTGATTACAATGAGCAGTTCTTC; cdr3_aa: CASSLRSDYNEQFF
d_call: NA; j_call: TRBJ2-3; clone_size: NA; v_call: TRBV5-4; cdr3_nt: TGTGCCAGCAGCTTGGGTCGTCGTTCTGATACGCAGTATTTT; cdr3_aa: CASSLGRRSDTQYF
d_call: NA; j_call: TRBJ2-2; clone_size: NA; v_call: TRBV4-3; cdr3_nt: TGCGCCAGCAGCCCCAATATAAAACACGGGGAGCTGTTTTTT; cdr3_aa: CASSPNIKHGELFF
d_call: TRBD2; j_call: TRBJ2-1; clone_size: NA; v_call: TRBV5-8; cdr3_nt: TGTGCCAGCAGCTTGTTCGGGTGGTACGGGACTAGCGGGTACAATGAGCAGTTCTTC; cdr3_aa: CASSLFGWYGTSGYNEQFF
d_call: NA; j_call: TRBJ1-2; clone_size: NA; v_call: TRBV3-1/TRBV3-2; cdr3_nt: TGTGCCAGCAGCCAACAACAGATCTCCTTTGGATACACCTTC; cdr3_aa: CASSQQQISFGYTF
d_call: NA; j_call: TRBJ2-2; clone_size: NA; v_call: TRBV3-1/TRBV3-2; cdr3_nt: TGTGCCAGCAGCCTCCTCACCGGGGAGCTGTTTTTT; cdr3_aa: CASSLLTGELFF
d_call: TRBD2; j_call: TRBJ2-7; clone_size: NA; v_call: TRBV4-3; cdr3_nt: TGCGCCAGCAGCCTTGGACTAGCGGGAACCTACGAGCAGTACTTC; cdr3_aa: CASSLGLAGTYEQYF
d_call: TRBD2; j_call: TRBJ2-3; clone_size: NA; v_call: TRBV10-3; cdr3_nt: TGTGCCATCAGTGAGCCCACCGGGACTAGCGGACTATTCCCTTCCGGAGATACGCAGTATTTT; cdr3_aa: CAISEPTGTSGLFPSGDTQYF
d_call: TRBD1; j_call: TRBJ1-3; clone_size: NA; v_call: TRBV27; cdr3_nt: TGTGCCAGCAGTGGACAGGGTCCTGGAAACACCATATATTTT; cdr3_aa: CASSGQGPGNTIYF
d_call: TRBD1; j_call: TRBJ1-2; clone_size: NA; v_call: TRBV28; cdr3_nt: TGTGCCAGCAGTTTACGACAGGGTTTGGGGGGCTACACCTTC; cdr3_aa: CASSLRQGLGGYTF
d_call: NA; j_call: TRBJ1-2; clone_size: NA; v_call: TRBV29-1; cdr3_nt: TGCAGCGTTATACAGATCACCCGGACTAACTATGGCTACACCTTC; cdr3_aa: CSVIQITRTNYGYTF
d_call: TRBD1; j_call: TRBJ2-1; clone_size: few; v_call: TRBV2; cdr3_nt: TGTGCCGGCGCCCGGGACAGGGGCATGGTTGAGCAGTTCTTC; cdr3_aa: CAGARDRGMVEQFF
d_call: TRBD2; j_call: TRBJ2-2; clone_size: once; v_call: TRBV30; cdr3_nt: TGTGCCTGGAGTCGGGGGGGCCCGAACACCGGGGAGCTGTTTTTT; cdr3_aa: CAWSRGGPNTGELFF
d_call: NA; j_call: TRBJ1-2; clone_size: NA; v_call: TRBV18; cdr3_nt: TGTGCCAGCTCCCGAGTAGACTATGGCTACACCTTC; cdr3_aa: CASSRVDYGYTF
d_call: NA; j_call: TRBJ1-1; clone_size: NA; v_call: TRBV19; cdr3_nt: TGTGCCAGTATACAAATCCCGACAGGGAACACTGAAGCTTTCTTT; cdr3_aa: CASIQIPTGNTEAFF
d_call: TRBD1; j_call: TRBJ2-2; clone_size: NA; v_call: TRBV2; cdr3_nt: TGTGCCAGCTACCACGGACAGGGGAACACCGGGGAGCTGTTTTTT; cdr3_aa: CASYHGQGNTGELFF
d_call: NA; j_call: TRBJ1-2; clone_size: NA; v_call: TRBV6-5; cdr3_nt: TGTGCCAGCAGGACTTGGGGGGAAGAGGATGGCTACACCTTC; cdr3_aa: CASRTWGEEDGYTF
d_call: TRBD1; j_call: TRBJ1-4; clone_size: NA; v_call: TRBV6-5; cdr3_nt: TGTGCCAGCAGTTACTCGGGGGTGGCAGGGGGTGAAAAACTGTTTTTT; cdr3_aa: CASSYSGVAGGEKLFF